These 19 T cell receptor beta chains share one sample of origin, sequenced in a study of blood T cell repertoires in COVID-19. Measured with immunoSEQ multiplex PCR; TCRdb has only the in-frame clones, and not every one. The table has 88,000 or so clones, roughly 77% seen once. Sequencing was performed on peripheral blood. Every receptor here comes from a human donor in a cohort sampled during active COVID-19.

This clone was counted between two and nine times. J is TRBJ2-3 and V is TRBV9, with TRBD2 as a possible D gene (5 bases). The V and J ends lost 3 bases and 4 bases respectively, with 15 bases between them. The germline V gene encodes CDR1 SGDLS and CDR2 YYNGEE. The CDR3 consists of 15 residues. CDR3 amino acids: CASSAFEGRADTQYF. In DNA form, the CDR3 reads TGTGCCAGCAGCGCCTTTGAGGGAAGGGCAGATACGCAGTATTTT.

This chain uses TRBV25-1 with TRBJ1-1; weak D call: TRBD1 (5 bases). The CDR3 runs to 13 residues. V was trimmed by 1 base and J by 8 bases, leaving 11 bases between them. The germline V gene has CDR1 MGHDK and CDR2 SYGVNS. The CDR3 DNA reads TGTGCCAGCAGTGAATTCGGCACAGGAGAAGCTTTCTTT. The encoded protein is CASSEFGTGEAFF.

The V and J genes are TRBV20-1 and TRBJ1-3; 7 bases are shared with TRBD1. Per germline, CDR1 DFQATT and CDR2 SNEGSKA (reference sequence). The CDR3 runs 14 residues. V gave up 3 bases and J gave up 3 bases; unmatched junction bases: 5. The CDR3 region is CSASRGDSGNTIYF. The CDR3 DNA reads TGCAGTGCTAGTCGAGGGGACAGTGGAAACACCATATATTTT.

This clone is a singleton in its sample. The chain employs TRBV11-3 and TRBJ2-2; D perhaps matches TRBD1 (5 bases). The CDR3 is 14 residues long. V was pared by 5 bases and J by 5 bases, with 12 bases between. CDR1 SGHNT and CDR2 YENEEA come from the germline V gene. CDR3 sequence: CASSPRAGTGELFF. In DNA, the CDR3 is TGTGCCAGCAGCCCCCGGGCAGGGACCGGGGAGCTGTTTTTT.

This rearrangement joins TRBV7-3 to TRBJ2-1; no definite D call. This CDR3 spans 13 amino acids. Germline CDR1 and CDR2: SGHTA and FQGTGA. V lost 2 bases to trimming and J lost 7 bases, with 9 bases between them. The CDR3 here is CASSLGSSNEQFF. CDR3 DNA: TGTGCCAGCAGCTTAGGCAGTTCGAATGAGCAGTTCTTC.

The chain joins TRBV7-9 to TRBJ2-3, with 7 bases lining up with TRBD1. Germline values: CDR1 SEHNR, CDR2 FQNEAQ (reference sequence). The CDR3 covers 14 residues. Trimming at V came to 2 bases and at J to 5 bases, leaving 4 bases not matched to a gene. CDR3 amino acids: CASSLSQGVDTQYF. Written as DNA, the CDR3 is TGTGCCAGCAGCTTAAGCCAGGGGGTAGATACGCAGTATTTT.

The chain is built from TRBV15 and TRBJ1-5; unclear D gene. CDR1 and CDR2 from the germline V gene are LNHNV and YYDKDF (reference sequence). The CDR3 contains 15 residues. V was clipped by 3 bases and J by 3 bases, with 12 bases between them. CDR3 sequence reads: CATSSGQEDNQPQHF. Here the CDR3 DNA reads TGTGCCACCAGCAGTGGTCAGGAAGACAATCAGCCCCAGCATTTT.

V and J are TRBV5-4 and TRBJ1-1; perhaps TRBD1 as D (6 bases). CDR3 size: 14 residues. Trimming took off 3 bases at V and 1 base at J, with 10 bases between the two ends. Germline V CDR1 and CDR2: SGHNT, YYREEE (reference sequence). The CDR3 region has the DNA TGTGCCAGCAGCTCCAGGACAGCGAACACTGAAGCTTTCTTT. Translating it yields CASSSRTANTEAFF. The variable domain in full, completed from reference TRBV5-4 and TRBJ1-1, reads ETGVTQSPTHLIKTRGQQVTLRCSSQSGHNTVSWYQQALGQGPQFIFQYYREEENGRGNFPPRFSGLQFPNYSSELNVNALELDDSALYLCASSSRTANTEAFFGQGTRLTVV.

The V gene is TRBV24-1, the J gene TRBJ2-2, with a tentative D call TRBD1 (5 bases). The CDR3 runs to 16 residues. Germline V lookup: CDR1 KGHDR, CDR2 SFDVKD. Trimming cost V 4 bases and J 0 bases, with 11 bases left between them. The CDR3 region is CATSDPGYPNTGELFF. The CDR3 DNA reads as TGTGCCACCAGTGACCCAGGGTACCCGAACACCGGGGAGCTGTTTTTT.

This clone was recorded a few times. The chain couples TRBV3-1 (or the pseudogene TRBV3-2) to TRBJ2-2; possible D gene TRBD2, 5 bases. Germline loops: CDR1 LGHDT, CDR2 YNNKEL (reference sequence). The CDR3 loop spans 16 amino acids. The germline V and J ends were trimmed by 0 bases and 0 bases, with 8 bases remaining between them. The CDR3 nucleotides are TGTGCCAGCAGCCAAGACCTAGCCGCGAACACCGGGGAGCTGTTTTTT. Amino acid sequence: CASSQDLAANTGELFF.

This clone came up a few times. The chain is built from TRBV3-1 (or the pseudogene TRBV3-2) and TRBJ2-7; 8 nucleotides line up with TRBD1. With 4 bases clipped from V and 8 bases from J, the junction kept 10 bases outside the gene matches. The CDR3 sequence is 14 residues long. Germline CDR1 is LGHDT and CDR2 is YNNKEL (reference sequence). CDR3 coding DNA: TGTGCCAGCAGCCTTGGGACAGGAAACGGTCAGCAGTACTTC. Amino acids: CASSLGTGNGQQYF.

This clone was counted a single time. The CDR3 is CASSLGETHYTF. In nucleotides, the CDR3 is TGCGCCAGCAGCTTGGGGGAGACCCACTACACCTTC. The rearrangement uses TRBV5-1 and TRBJ1-2, with D uncertain. With 0 bases removed from V and 10 bases from J, the gap between germline ends came to 10 bases. The CDR3 has 12 residues. From germline, CDR1 is SGHRS and CDR2 YFSETQ.

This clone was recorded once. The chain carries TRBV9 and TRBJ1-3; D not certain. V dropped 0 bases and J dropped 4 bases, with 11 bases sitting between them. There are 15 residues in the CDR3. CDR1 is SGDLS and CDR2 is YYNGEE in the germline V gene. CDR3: CASSVGSGLGNTIYF. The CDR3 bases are TGTGCCAGCAGCGTAGGGTCCGGTCTGGGAAACACCATATATTTT.

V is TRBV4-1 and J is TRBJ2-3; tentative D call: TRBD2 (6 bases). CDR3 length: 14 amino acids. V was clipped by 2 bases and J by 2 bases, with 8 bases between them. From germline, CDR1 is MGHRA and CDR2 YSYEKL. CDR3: CASSQSGDTDTQYF. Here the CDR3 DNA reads TGCGCCAGCAGCCAATCGGGGGACACAGATACGCAGTATTTT.

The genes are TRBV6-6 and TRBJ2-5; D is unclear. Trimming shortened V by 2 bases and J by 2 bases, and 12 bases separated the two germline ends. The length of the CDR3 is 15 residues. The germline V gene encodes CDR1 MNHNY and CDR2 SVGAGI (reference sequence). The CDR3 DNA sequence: TGTGCCAGCAGTTACCCGCGCGGCGGACAAGAGACCCAGTACTTC. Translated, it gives CASSYPRGGQETQYF.

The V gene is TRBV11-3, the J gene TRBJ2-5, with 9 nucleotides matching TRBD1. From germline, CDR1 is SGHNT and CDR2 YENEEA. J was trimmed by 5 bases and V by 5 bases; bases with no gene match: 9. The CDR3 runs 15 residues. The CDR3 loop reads CASSNTGGAWETQYF. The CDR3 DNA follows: TGTGCCAGCAGCAATACAGGGGGCGCGTGGGAGACCCAGTACTTC.

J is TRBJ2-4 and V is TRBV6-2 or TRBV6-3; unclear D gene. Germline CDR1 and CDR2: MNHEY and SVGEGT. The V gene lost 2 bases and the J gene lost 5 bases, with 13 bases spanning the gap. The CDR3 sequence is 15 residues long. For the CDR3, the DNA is TGTGCCAGCAGTTACAACTTACAGCAGCAAAACATTCAGTACTTC. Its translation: CASSYNLQQQNIQYF.

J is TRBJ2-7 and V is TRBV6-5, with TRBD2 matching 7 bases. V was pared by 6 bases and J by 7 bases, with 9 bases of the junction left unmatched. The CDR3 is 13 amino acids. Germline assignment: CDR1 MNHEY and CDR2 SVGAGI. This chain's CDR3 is CASRAGVSREQYF. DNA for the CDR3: TGTGCCAGCAGGGCGGGAGTTTCGAGGGAGCAGTACTTC.

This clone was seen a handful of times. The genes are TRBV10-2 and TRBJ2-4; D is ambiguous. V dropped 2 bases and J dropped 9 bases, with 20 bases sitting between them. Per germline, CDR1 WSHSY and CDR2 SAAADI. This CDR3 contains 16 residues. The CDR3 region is CASSEAELIPLGIQYF. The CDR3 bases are TGCGCCAGCAGTGAGGCCGAATTAATCCCCCTCGGCATTCAGTACTTC.